A single sample is the source of the 13 T cell receptor beta chains below, sequenced in a study of blood T cell repertoires in COVID-19 (dated by TCRdb to between 2020 and 2021). The library was obtained by the immunoSEQ multiplex PCR assay. TCRdb took over this immuneACCESS table, retaining in-frame rearrangements with V and J assigned. Such tables are incomplete; in checked studies, under half of the missing clones stem from an unresolved V gene, and the remainder is unexplained. Within this sample are roughly 50,000 clones, with under 90% of them counted one time only. The ten biggest clones cover around 28% of the sample. Sample: peripheral blood. The source of these receptors is a human donor in a cohort sampled during active COVID-19.

This chain joins TRBV6-6 and TRBJ1-2; no clear D. Trimming stripped 3 bases from V and 1 base from J, with 6 bases between. The CDR3 is 13 residues long. Germline CDR1 is MNHNY and CDR2 is SVGAGI (reference sequence). In DNA form, the CDR3 reads TGTGCCAGCAGTTATGAACATAACTATGGCTACACCTTC. It codes for CASSYEHNYGYTF.

The gene calls are TRBV5-1 and TRBJ2-7; weak D call: TRBD2 (6 bases). This CDR3 comprises 13 residues. CDR1 is SGHRS and CDR2 is YFSETQ in the germline V gene. The V and J ends lost 3 bases and 7 bases respectively, with 14 bases between them. CDR3 DNA sequence: TGCGCCAGCAGCTCCCTACCGGGGACTGAGCAGTACTTC. Its translation: CASSSLPGTEQYF.

This clone was observed once. V and J are TRBV18 and TRBJ1-1, with D perhaps TRBD1 (5 bases). V shed 2 bases and J shed 7 bases, with 14 bases lying between them. CDR1 is KGHSH, CDR2 LQKENI, per germline. The CDR3 spans 14 residues. CDR3 DNA sequence: TGTGCCAGCTCACCATCCCAGGGCAAAGTTGAAGCTTTCTTT. Its protein is CASSPSQGKVEAFF.

The DNA of the CDR3 is TGTGCCAGCAGCTTCCCGGGACTAGCGGGGGGGGACACCGGGGAGCTGTTTTTT. It translates to CASSFPGLAGGDTGELFF. The chain has TRBV7-3 and TRBJ2-2; TRBD2 aligns across 16 bases. CDR3 size: 18 residues. Looked up from germline, CDR1 is SGHTA and CDR2 is FQGTGA. After removal of 3 bases from V and 3 bases from J, the junction contained 4 bases not matched to a gene.

This clone has only a few counts. The chain has TRBV5-1 and TRBJ1-2; D possibly corresponds to TRBD1 (5 bases). CDR3 length: 16 residues. Germline V lookup: CDR1 SGHRS, CDR2 YFSETQ. The germline V and J ends were trimmed by 0 bases and 4 bases, with 16 bases remaining between them. The CDR3 nucleotides are TGCGCCAGCAGCTTGGGTTCGACAGTAGTGGGCTATGGCTACACCTTC. Translating gives CASSLGSTVVGYGYTF.

V usage is TRBV6-4 and J usage is TRBJ1-5; D is unclear. Between the trimmed V and J ends, which lost 2 bases and 3 bases, there was a span of 14 bases. CDR1 is MRHNA and CDR2 is SNTAGT in the germline V gene. The CDR3 extends over 16 amino acids. Here the CDR3 reads CASSDNWEESNQPQHF. The CDR3 nucleotides read TGTGCCAGCAGTGACAATTGGGAGGAGTCCAATCAGCCCCAGCATTTT.

The chain is built from TRBV27 and TRBJ2-1, with 8 bases matching TRBD2. V lost 1 base to trimming and J lost 10 bases; unmatched junction nucleotides: 9. The CDR3 consists of 15 residues. Germline CDR1 is MNHEY and CDR2 is SMNVEV (reference sequence). In DNA, the CDR3 is TGTGCCAGCAGTTTATATAAAGCGGGAGTGGAGGAGCAGTTCTTC. Translating gives CASSLYKAGVEEQFF.

This clone was detected many times. The chain uses TRBV10-2 and TRBJ2-7; the match to TRBD1 covers 7 bases. V was clipped by 3 bases and J by 5 bases; unmatched bases: 7. The CDR3 covers 14 residues. From germline, CDR1 is WSHSY and CDR2 SAAADI. The CDR3 here is CASSEQGIADEQYF. Written as DNA, the CDR3 is TGCGCCAGCAGTGAACAGGGGATCGCAGACGAGCAGTACTTC.

This clone was observed a single time. The gene calls are TRBV6-5 and TRBJ1-5, with 7 bases matching TRBD1. V dropped 6 bases and J dropped 0; count of bases not matched to a gene: 5. The CDR3 loop spans 15 amino acids. The germline V gene encodes CDR1 MNHEY and CDR2 SVGAGI. DNA of the CDR3: TGTGCCAGCAGGAAGGGACAGTTTAGCAATCAGCCCCAGCATTTT. This translates into CASRKGQFSNQPQHF.

This chain links TRBV23-1 with TRBJ2-7, with D perhaps TRBD1 (6 bases). TRBV23-1 carries the ORF label, with uncertain function. The CDR3 is 15 amino acids. Between the trimmed V and J ends, which lost 7 bases and 5 bases, there was a span of 21 bases. CDR3 loop: CASISRAGAIHEQYF. The CDR3 bases are TGCGCCAGCATCTCGAGGGCAGGGGCCATTCACGAGCAGTACTTC.

This chain joins TRBV2 and TRBJ2-7, with 7 bases lining up with TRBD1. V was clipped by 7 bases and J by 0 bases; unmatched bases: 6. The CDR3 contains 14 residues. The germline V gene has CDR1 SNHLY and CDR2 FYNNEI. CDR3 nucleotide sequence: TGTGCCAGCATGGCGACAGGGAGCTCCTACGAGCAGTACTTC. It encodes CASMATGSSYEQYF.

The chain links TRBV20-1 to TRBJ2-1; 11 bases align to TRBD2. The CDR3 is 18 amino acids. Germline V gene data show CDR1 as DFQATT and CDR2 as SNEGSKA (reference sequence). Germline trimming cut 3 bases from V and 2 bases from J; bases unmatched to any gene: 12. The CDR3 sequence: CSASDLAGGRIAYNEQFF. The CDR3, as DNA: TGCAGTGCTAGTGATCTAGCGGGGGGTCGGATTGCCTACAATGAGCAGTTCTTC.

About this clone itself: The germline gene is not matched at one end of the junction; a read error may be the cause. The genes are TRBV5-6 and TRBJ2-4, with a weak D call TRBD1 (6 bases). Germline values: CDR1 SGHDT, CDR2 YYEEEE. The CDR3 consists of 13 residues. The CDR3 spells CASSLGGPLTSSF. CDR3 bases: TGTGCCAGCAGCTTAGGGGGTCCCCTTACTAGTTCCTTC.